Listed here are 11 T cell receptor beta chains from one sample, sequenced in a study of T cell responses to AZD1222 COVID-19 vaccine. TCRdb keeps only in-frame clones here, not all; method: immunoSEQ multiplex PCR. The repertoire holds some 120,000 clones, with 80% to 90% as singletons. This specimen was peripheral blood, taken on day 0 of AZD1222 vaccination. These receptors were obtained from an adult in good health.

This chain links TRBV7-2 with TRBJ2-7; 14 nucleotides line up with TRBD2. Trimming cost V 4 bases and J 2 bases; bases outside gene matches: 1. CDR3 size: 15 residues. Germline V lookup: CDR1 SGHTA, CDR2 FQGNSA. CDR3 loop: CASSWTSGGTYEQYF. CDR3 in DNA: TGTGCCAGCAGCTGGACTAGCGGGGGGACCTACGAGCAGTACTTC.

CDR3 protein: CASSQVIASGGFAFF. The CDR3 DNA sequence: TGTGCCAGCAGCCAAGTTATAGCATCAGGGGGCTTTGCTTTCTTT. This chain uses TRBV4-2 with TRBJ1-1, with 8 bases matching TRBD1. The CDR3 loop spans 15 amino acids. Germline CDR1 reads LGHNA; CDR2 reads YNFKEQ. J lost 11 bases, V lost 1 base, and 12 bases had no gene match.

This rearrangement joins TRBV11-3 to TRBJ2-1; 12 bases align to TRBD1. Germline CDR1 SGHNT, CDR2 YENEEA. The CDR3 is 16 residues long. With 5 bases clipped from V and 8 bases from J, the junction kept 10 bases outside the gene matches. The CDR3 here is CASSLQRDRGLDEQFF. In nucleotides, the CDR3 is TGTGCCAGCAGCCTACAACGGGACAGGGGGCTGGATGAGCAGTTCTTC.

CDR3 in DNA: TGCGCCAGCAGCTTGGAGAACATTAACACTGAAGCTTTCTTT. Its protein is CASSLENINTEAFF. This chain joins TRBV5-1 and TRBJ1-1; D is ambiguous. The CDR3 runs 14 residues. Per germline, CDR1 SGHRS and CDR2 YFSETQ. V lost 0 bases to trimming and J lost 2 bases, with 8 bases between them.

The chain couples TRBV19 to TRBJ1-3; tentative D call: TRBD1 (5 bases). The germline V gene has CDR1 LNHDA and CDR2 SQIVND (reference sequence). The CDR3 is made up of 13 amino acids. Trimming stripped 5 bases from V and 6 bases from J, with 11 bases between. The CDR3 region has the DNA TGTGCCAGTAGTGCTTTCGGGGCAAACACCATATATTTT. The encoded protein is CASSAFGANTIYF.

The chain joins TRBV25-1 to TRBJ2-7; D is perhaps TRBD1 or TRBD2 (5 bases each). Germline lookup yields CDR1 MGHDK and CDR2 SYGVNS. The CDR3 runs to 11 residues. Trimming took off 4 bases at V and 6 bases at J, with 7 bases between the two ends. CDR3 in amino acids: CASSAGGEQYF. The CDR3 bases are TGTGCCAGCAGTGCTGGGGGCGAGCAGTACTTC.

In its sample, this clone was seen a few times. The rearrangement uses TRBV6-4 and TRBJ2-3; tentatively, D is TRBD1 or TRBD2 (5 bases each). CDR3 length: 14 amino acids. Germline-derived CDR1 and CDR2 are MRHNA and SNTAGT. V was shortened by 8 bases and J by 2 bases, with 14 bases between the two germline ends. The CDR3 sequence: CASSLVGDTDTQYF. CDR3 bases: TGTGCCAGCTCTCTTGTGGGGGACACAGATACGCAGTATTTT.

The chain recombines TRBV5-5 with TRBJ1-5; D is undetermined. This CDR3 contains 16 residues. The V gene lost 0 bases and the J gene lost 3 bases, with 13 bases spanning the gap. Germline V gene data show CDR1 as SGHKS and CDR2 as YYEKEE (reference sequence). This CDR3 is CASSLGSSSPNQPQHF. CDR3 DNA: TGTGCCAGCAGCTTGGGTTCCAGTTCCCCCAATCAGCCCCAGCATTTT.

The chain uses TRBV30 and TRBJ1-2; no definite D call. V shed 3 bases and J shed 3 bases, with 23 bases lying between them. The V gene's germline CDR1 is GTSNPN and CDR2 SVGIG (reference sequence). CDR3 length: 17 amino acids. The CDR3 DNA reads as TGTGCCTGGAGCTTCGGGGATTCTTGGATCTCGGACTATGGCTACACCTTC. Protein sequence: CAWSFGDSWISDYGYTF.

The CDR3 sequence is CASWSGGGSYEQYF. CDR3 nucleotides: TGTGCCAGCTGGAGCGGGGGGGGCTCCTACGAGCAGTACTTC. The chain recombines TRBV6-5 with TRBJ2-7; 10 bases are shared with TRBD2. Germline V gene data show CDR1 as MNHEY and CDR2 as SVGAGI. Unmatched junction bases numbered 4, after V lost 8 bases and J lost 0 bases. The length of the CDR3 is 14 residues.

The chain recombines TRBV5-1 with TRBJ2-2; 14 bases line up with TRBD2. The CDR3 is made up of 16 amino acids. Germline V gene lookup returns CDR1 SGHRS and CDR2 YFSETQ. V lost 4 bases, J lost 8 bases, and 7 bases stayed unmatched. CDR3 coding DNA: TGCGCCAGCAGCCCCCGACTAGCGGGGGGGCGAGGGGAGCTGTTTTTT. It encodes CASSPRLAGGRGELFF.